This T cell receptor (beta chain) was sequenced in a study of T cells in Graves' hyperthyroidism and ophthalmopathy. About the research overall: The initial diagnosis was the point when peripheral blood was collected, ahead of any treatment. Findings and caveats of the study: For ophthalmopathy, model prediction preceded onset by a median about 6.2 months.

The study excluded patients with uncontrolled infection, other autoimmune disease, pregnancy or lactation. In this sample, this clonotype turned up many times. The antigen is undetermined. The V gene lost 0 bases and the J gene lost 6 bases, with 12 bases spanning the gap. From germline, CDR1 is SGHDT and CDR2 YYEEEE. The CDR3 loop spans 14 amino acids. Researchers amplified the TCR beta CDR3 regions from RNA transcripts. HTBI primers were used for first-round RT-PCR of the TCR CDR3. MiXCR, run by TCRdb on the multiplex PCR reads, gives a single entry per CDR3 protein. This sample has hundreds of thousands of distinct CDR3 sequences, with less than 15% found just once.

The chain joins TRBV5-6 to TRBJ1-1, with D perhaps TRBD1 (5 bases). The receptor was derived from a woman under 30 with Graves' hyperthyroidism. The material sequenced was blood. CDR3 in amino acids: CASSLDMGVPEAFF. The CDR3 DNA follows: TGTGCCAGCAGCTTGGACATGGGGGTACCTGAAGCTTTCTTT.